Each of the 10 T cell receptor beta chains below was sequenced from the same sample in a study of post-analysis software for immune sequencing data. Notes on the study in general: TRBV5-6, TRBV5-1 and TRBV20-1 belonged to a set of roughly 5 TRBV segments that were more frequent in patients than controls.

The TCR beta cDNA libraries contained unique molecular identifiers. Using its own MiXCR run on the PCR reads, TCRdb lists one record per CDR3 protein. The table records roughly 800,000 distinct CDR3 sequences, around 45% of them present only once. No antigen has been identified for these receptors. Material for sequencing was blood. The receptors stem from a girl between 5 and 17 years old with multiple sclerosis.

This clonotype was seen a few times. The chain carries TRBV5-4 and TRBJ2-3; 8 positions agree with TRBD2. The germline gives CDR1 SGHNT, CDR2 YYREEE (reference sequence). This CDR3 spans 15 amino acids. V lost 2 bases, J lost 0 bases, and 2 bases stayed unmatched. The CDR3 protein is CASSFSGASTDTQYF. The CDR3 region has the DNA TGTGCCAGCAGCTTTAGCGGGGCTAGCACAGATACGCAGTATTTT.

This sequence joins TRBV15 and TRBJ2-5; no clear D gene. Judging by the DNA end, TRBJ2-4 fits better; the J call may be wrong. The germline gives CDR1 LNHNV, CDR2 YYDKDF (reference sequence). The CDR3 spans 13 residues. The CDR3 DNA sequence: TGTGCCACCAGCAGAGGAGACGAAAACATTCAGTACTTC. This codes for CATSRGDENIQYF.

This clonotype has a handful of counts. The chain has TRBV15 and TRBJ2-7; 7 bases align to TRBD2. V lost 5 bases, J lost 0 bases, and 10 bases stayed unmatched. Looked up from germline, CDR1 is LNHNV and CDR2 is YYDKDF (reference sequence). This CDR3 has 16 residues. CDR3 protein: CATSVRVAGPSYEQYF. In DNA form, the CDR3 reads TGTGCCACCAGCGTGAGAGTAGCGGGCCCCTCCTACGAGCAGTACTTC.

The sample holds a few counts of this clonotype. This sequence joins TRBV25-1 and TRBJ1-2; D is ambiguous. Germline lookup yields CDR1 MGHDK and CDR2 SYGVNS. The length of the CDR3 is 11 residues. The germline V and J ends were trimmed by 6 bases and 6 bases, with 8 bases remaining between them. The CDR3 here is CASRLGDGYTF. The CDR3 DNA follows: TGTGCCAGCAGACTTGGAGATGGCTACACCTTC.

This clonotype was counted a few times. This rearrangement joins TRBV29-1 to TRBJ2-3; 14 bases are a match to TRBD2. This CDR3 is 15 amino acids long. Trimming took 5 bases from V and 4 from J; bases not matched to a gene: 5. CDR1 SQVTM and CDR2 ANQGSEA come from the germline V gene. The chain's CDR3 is CSVTGTSGSPDTQYF. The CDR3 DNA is TGCAGCGTTACCGGGACTAGCGGGAGTCCAGATACGCAGTATTTT.

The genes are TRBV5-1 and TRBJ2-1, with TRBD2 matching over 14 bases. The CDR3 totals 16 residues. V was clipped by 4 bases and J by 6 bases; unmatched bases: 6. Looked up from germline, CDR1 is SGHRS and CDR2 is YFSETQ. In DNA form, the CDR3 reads TGCGCCAGCAGCCAGGGGACTAGCGGGGGTTTCAATGAGCAGTTCTTC. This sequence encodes CASSQGTSGGFNEQFF.

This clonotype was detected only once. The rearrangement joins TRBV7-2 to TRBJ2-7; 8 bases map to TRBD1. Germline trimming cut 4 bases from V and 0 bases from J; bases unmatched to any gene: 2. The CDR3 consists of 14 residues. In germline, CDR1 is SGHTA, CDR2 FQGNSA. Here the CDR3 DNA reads TGTGCCAGCAGCTGGGACAGGTTCTCCTACGAGCAGTACTTC. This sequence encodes CASSWDRFSYEQYF.

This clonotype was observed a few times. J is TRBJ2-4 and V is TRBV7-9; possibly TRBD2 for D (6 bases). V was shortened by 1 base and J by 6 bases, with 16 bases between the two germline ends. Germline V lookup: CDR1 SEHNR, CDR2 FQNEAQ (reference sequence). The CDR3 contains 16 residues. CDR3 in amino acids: CASSLVGRGQLNIQYF. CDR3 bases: TGTGCCAGCAGCTTAGTCGGGCGGGGCCAGCTAAACATTCAGTACTTC. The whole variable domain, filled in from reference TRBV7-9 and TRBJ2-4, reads DTGVSQNPRHKITKRGQNVTFRCDPISEHNRLYWYRQTLGQGPEFLTYFQNEAQLEKSRLLSDRFSAERPKGSFSTLEIQRTEQGDSAMYLCASSLVGRGQLNIQYFGAGTRLSVL.

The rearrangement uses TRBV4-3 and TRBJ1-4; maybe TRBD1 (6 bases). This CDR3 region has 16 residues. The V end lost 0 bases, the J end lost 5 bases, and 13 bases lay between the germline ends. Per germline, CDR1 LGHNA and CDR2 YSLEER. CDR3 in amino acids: CASSQDWGRSNEKLFF. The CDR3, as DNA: TGCGCCAGCAGCCAAGATTGGGGGCGGTCGAATGAAAAACTGTTTTTT.

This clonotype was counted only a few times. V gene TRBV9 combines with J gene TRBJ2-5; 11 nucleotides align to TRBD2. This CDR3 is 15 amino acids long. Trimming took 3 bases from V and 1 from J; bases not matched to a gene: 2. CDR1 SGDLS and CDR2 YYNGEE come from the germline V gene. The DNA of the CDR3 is TGTGCCAGCAGCGCCGGGACTAGCGGCCAAGAGACCCAGTACTTC. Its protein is CASSAGTSGQETQYF.